Reported below is one TCR beta chain. This receptor's antigen is unknown. No per-base quality is available; no much larger clone lies one base away. The donors were some 39 Caucasian individuals from Russia, aged roughly 6 to 100 years, who were systemically healthy. Each donor gave around 9.5 milliliters of peripheral blood, collected into EDTA-treated Vacutainer tubes. PBMCs were isolated by Ficoll-Paque density-gradient centrifugation, with at least 7 million obtained per sample. Trizol reagent was used to extract total RNA from the PBMCs, yielding at least 6 micrograms per sample. For every donor, flow cytometry on a PBMC aliquot measured the percentage of naive CD45RAhigh/CD27high T cells. The sample comes from a study of blood T cells in healthy people across ages (dated by TCRdb to between 2014 and 2017). With regard to the full study: In model experiments, template switching captured about one uniquely barcoded TCR beta cDNA molecule for every two T cells. To track age-related changes in TCR beta repertoire diversity, the study relied on deep sequencing normalized with unique cDNA molecular identifiers. Donors were grouped into four age groups: young (average roughly 17 years), middle-aged (roughly 40), aged (62) and long-lived (approximately 78). Donors of different ages were randomly distributed across sequencing lanes to avoid experimental bias. Two additional independent replicas of 1 million unique cDNA reads from the same blood draw were analyzed for two donors (one aged 18 to 29 and one aged 80 or older). Paper-wide results and their limitations: The long-lived group showed more naive CD4+ T cells, fewer expanded clones and increased TCR diversity than the aged group, suggesting age selection. Observed TCR beta diversity correlated strongly with the percentage of naive T cells measured by flow cytometry. Estimates of total diversity based on one million sequenced T cells were regarded as lower bounds and as underestimates. The CMV infection status of donors was not known, potentially confounding age-related changes in expanded clonotypes. Because profiling used bulk unsorted PBMCs, naive and antigen-experienced compartments could not be compared conclusively. Observed TCR beta diversity per million T cells fell roughly linearly with age, and a significant reduction was already apparent by age about 36.

The CDR3 runs 15 residues from the cysteine to the phenylalanine. Solely the CDR3 DNA is kept, with 45 bases framed from the first base. Here V drops 1 base and J drops 4 bases, and the junction holds 6 bases not matched to any gene. Taken from the germline V gene (reference sequence), the CDR1 and CDR2 loops are DFQATT and SNEGSKA. The library came from 5' RACE. This sample was sequenced with an Illumina HiSeq 2500. A second about 7 to 11 cycle PCR used a sample-barcoded 5' primer and a J-beta primer mix. A unique molecular identifier was introduced onto each TCR beta cDNA molecule by a template-switch 5' adaptor carrying 12 random nucleotides. At least 3 million CDR3-containing paired-end reads were obtained from each sample. The Mint cDNA synthesis kit, primed by a TRBC-specific oligonucleotide, was used to synthesize first-strand cDNA from all RNA. Following uracil-DNA glycosylase treatment, all cDNA underwent a first 18-cycle PCR with the universal primers M1SS and BC2_uni_R. The study's processing was this. Each sample was normalized by randomly selecting 1 million high-quality reads, each carrying a distinct molecular identifier. Instead of being binned into consensus sequences, reads that shared molecular identifiers were thrown out. MiTCR, with a Q25 quality threshold and the strictest error-elimination algorithm, was used for CDR3 identification, clonotype clustering and error correction. A nonparametric unseen species model using Euler transformation provided a lower-bound estimate of total TCR beta diversity. TCRdb itself trimmed the public reads at Q25 with fastp, ran MiXCR and retained productive beta chains. Every entry covers one CDR3 protein and lists the most common genes and DNA from its rows. In this record, the V and J calls reflect TCRdb's handling and not the investigators' own analysis. The sample table holds 780,000 or so distinct CDR3 sequences, of which 40% to 65% were seen once. The ten largest account for 40% to 50% of the sample.

Recombination linked TRBV20-1 to TRBJ2-1, and 8 junction bases match TRBD2. The material sequenced was blood. The origin of this receptor is an elderly man in good health. The sequenced DNA: TGCAGTGCTAGAGTAGCGGGAACTCGGTACAATGAGCAGTTCTTC. The encoded protein is CSARVAGTRYNEQFF.